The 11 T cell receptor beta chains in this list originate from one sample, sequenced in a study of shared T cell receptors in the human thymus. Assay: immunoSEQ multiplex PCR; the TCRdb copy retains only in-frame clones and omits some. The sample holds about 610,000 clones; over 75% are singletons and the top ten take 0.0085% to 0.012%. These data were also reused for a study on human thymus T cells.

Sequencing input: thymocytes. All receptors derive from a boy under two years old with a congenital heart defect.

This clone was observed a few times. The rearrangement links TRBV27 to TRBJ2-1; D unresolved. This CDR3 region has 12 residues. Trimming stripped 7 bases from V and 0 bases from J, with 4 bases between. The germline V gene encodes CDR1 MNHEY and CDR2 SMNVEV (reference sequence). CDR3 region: CASTDSYNEQFF. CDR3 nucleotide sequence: TGTGCCAGCACAGACTCCTACAATGAGCAGTTCTTC.

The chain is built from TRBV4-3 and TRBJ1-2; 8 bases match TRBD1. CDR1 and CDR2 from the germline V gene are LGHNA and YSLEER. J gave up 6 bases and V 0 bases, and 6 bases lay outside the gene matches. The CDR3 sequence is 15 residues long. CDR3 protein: CASSQDWTGIDGYTF. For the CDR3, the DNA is TGCGCCAGCAGCCAAGACTGGACAGGGATTGATGGCTACACCTTC.

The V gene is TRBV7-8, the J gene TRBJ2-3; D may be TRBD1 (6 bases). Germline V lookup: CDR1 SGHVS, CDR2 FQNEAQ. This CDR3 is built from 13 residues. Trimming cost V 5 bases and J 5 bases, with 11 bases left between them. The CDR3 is CASSAQGQDTQYF. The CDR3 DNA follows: TGTGCCAGCAGCGCACAGGGCCAAGATACGCAGTATTTT.

In nucleotides, the CDR3 is TGTGCCAGCAGTATCCCTAGCGGGAAGAAAGCCTACGAGCAGTACTTC. Translated: CASSIPSGKKAYEQYF. The V and J genes are TRBV28 and TRBJ2-7, with 9 bases lining up with TRBD2. Germline CDR1 reads MDHEN; CDR2 reads SYDVKM. J gave up 2 bases and V 5 bases, and 10 bases lay outside the gene matches. There are 16 residues in the CDR3.

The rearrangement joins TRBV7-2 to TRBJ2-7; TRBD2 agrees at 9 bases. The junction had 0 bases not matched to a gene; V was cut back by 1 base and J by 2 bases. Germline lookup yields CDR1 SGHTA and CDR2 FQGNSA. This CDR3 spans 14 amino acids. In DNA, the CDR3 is TGTGCCAGCAGCTTAGGCGGGAGGGCCTACGAGCAGTACTTC. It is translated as CASSLGGRAYEQYF.

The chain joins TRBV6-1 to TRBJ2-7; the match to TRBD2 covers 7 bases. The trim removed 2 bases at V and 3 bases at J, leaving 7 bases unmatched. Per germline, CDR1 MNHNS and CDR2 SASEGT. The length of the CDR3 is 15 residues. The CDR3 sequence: CASSELPGRDYEQYF. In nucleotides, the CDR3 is TGTGCCAGCAGTGAATTACCGGGGAGGGACTACGAGCAGTACTTC.

The CDR3 nucleotides read TGCGCCAGCAGCTTGGTGTGGGAGGTGCCCCGCGACAGGGGGAATCCTACGGGAGAGCAGTACTTC. Translated, it gives CASSLVWEVPRDRGNPTGEQYF. V is TRBV5-1 and J is TRBJ2-7; 9 bases fit TRBD1. The CDR3 sequence is 22 residues long. Unmatched junction bases numbered 29, after V lost 0 bases and J lost 7 bases. The germline gives CDR1 SGHRS, CDR2 YFSETQ.

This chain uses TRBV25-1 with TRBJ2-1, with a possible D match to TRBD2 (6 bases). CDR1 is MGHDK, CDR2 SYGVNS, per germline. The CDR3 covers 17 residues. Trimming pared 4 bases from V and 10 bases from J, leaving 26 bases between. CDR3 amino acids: CASSAPTTSPNLSEQFF. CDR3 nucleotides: TGTGCCAGCAGTGCGCCTACAACTAGCCCCAACTTAAGCGAGCAGTTCTTC.

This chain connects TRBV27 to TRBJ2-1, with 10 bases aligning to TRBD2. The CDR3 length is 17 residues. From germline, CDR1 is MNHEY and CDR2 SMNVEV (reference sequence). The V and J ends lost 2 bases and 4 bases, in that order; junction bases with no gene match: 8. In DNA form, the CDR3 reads TGTGCCAGCAGTTTAGTAGGACTAGCGGTACGTTACAATGAGCAGTTCTTC. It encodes CASSLVGLAVRYNEQFF.

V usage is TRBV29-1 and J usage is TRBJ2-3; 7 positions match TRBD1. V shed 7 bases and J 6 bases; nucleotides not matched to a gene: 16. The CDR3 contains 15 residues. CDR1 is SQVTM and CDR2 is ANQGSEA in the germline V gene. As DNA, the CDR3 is TGCAGCGCCACCCTTTCGGGACAGCCCGCGGATACGCAGTATTTT. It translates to CSATLSGQPADTQYF.

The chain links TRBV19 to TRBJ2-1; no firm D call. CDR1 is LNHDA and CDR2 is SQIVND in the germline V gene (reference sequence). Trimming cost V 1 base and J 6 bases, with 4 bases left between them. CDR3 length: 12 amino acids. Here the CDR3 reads CASSIVGNEQFF. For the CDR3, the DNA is TGTGCCAGTAGTATAGTCGGCAATGAGCAGTTCTTC.